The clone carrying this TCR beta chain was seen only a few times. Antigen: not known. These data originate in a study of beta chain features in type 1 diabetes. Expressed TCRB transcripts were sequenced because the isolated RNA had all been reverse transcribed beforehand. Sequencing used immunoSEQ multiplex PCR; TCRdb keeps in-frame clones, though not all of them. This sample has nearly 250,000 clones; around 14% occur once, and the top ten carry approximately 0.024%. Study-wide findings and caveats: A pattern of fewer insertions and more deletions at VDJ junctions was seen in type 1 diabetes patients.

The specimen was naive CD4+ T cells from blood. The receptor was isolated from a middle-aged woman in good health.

The CDR3 sequence is CASSPSASGTRGQFF. For the CDR3, the DNA is TGTGCCAGCAGCCCGAGCGCTAGCGGAACGCGGGGGCAGTTCTTC. This chain connects TRBV5-4 to TRBJ2-1, with 7 bases identical to TRBD2. Germline trimming cut 4 bases from V and 12 bases from J; bases unmatched to any gene: 16. This CDR3 contains 15 residues. CDR1 SGHNT and CDR2 YYREEE come from the germline V gene (reference sequence).